The 9 T cell receptor beta chains presented below share a single source sample, sequenced in a study of T-cell memory formation after mild COVID-19. TCRdb independently ran MiXCR on the 5' RACE reads; one entry per CDR3 protein. The sample yields 150,000 to 200,000 distinct CDR3 sequences, roughly 28% seen once. Sequenced input: PBMCs or a T cell subset sorted from them (not recorded which). The source of these receptors is an adult woman who had mild COVID-19 (a few samples of this study predate the infection). Cell type and time point are not known.

This chain joins TRBV4-1 and TRBJ2-2; 10 bases match TRBD2. J was trimmed by 4 bases and V by 4 bases; bases with no gene match: 6. CDR1 is MGHRA and CDR2 is YSYEKL in the germline V gene. CDR3 length equals 16 residues. The CDR3 DNA reads as TGCGCCAGCAGCCTATTACTAGCGGGGAGCACCGGGGAGCTGTTTTTT. Encoded protein: CASSLLLAGSTGELFF.

This clonotype showed up just a few times. The chain couples TRBV11-2 to TRBJ2-5; a weak D match, TRBD2 (6 bases). This CDR3 region has 15 residues. Trimming left V 4 bases short and J 5 bases short, with 17 bases between. The germline V gene encodes CDR1 SGHAT and CDR2 FQNNGV. CDR3 bases: TGTGCCAGCAGCTCGGGGGTGGTGACTAAGGAGACCCAGTACTTC. Its translation: CASSSGVVTKETQYF. Filled out from reference TRBV11-2 and TRBJ2-5, the complete variable domain reads EAGVAQSPRYKIIEKRQSVAFWCNPISGHATLYWYQQILGQGPKLLIQFQNNGVVDDSQLPKDRFSAERLKGVDSTLKIQPAKLEDSAVYLCASSSGVVTKETQYFGPGTRLLVL.

This clonotype has a count of ten or more. A junction end diverges from the germline sequence, so it may reflect a read error. This chain connects TRBV7-7 to TRBJ2-5, with TRBD1 matching 10 bases. The CDR3 loop spans 15 amino acids. CDR1 is SSHAT, CDR2 FNYEAQ, per germline (reference sequence). CDR3 amino acids: CASSLGQGRRETQYF. The CDR3 region has the DNA TGTGCTAGCAGCTTGGGACAGGGGCGCCGGGAGACCCAGTACTTC.

This rearrangement joins TRBV29-1 to TRBJ2-3, with a weak D call TRBD1 (5 bases). This CDR3 region has 13 residues. The germline CDR1 and CDR2 sequences are SQVTM and ANQGSEA. Trimming removed 5 bases from V and 0 bases from J, with 9 bases in between. CDR3 DNA sequence: TGCAGCGTTCGGGCAGGGAGCACAGATACGCAGTATTTT. Protein product: CSVRAGSTDTQYF.

The gene calls are TRBV7-9 and TRBJ2-1, with 11 bases fitting TRBD2. Germline-derived CDR1 and CDR2 are SEHNR and FQNEAQ (reference sequence). CDR3 size: 16 residues. Germline trimming cut 2 bases from V and 5 bases from J; bases unmatched to any gene: 5. The CDR3 reads CASSLPSGRFHNEQFF. CDR3 nucleotides: TGTGCCAGCAGCTTACCTAGCGGGAGGTTTCACAATGAGCAGTTCTTC.

This clonotype has just a few counts. The chain links TRBV10-2 to TRBJ2-5; possibly TRBD1 for D (5 bases). Trimming took off 6 bases at V and 5 bases at J, with 13 bases between the two ends. In germline, CDR1 is WSHSY, CDR2 SAAADI. CDR3 length: 13 residues. The CDR3 loop reads CASSTPGLETQYF. CDR3 DNA sequence: TGCGCCAGCAGCACCCCAGGGTTGGAGACCCAGTACTTC.

The rearrangement links TRBV20-1 to TRBJ2-7; TRBD1 matches 9 bases. CDR1 and CDR2 from the germline V gene are DFQATT and SNEGSKA (reference sequence). With V trimmed by 6 bases and J by 3 bases, 15 bases remained unmatched. The CDR3 runs 16 residues. Here the CDR3 DNA reads TGCAGTGCCTGCCCCCGGGGGACAGGGCGAAACTACGAGCAGTACTTC. Translated: CSACPRGTGRNYEQYF.

The V call is TRBV9, the J call TRBJ2-7; no clear D gene. The CDR3 is 14 residues long. V lost 4 bases and J lost 5, with 16 bases in between. From germline, CDR1 is SGDLS and CDR2 YYNGEE. In nucleotides, the CDR3 is TGTGCCAGCAGCCCCCGGACCCCTGGGGACGAGCAGTACTTC. This gives the protein CASSPRTPGDEQYF.

The chain joins TRBV7-8 to TRBJ2-2; a weak D match, TRBD1 (5 bases). CDR1 and CDR2 (germline): SGHVS, FQNEAQ. V lost 0 bases and J 3 bases, leaving 17 bases between the germline ends. The CDR3 consists of 18 residues. CDR3 DNA sequence: TGTGCCAGCAGCTTAGCCATGGACAACTGGCGCTACACCGGGGAGCTGTTTTTT. This translates into CASSLAMDNWRYTGELFF.